These 22 T cell receptor beta chains originate from one sample sequenced in a study of CD8+CD57+ T cells in acquired aplastic anemia. TCR beta VDJ and CDR3 profiling used genomic DNA as template. From the reads, TCRdb called clonotypes with MiXCR, one entry per CDR3 protein. The top ten clones hold over 7.5% of a sample with more than 150,000 distinct CDR3 sequences, approximately 50% of them seen once. All patients picked for sequencing had shown, by flow cytometry, an expansion of CD8+CD57+ cells. Sequences were obtained from sorted CD4+, CD8+, or CD8+CD57+ T cells (not recorded which) from PBMCs. The receptors here all came from a human donor with aplastic anemia.

The V gene is TRBV5-1, the J gene TRBJ2-5; 13 nucleotides match TRBD2. The germline V gene has CDR1 SGHRS and CDR2 YFSETQ. V lost 4 bases and J lost 4; bases outside the gene matches: 7. The CDR3 is made up of 16 amino acids. The CDR3 DNA sequence: TGCGCCAGCAGCCACGGACTAGCGGGAGTTGGAGAGACCCAGTACTTC. Its translation: CASSHGLAGVGETQYF. The whole variable domain, filled in from reference TRBV5-1 and TRBJ2-5, reads KAGVTQTPRYLIKTRGQQVTLSCSPISGHRSVSWYQQTPGQGLQFLFEYFSETQRNKGNFPGRFSGRQFSNSRSEMNVSTLELGDSALYLCASSHGLAGVGETQYFGPGTRLLVL.

There are a few counts of this clonotype. The V call is TRBV15, the J call TRBJ1-3; D gene unclear. Trimming pared 3 bases from V and 1 base from J, leaving 10 bases between. Germline assignment: CDR1 LNHNV and CDR2 YYDKDF (reference sequence). This CDR3 has 15 residues. In DNA form, the CDR3 reads TGTGCCACCAGCAGGGATAAGGGTTCTGGAAACACCATATATTTT. Encoded protein: CATSRDKGSGNTIYF.

The chain carries TRBV4-1 and TRBJ2-7; D tentatively reads TRBD1 or TRBD2 (7 bases each). The CDR3 contains 11 residues. The germline V gene has CDR1 MGHRA and CDR2 YSYEKL. With 8 bases removed from V and 6 bases from J, the gap between germline ends came to 11 bases. CDR3 DNA: TGCGCCAGCGGCAGGGGGGGCGAGCAGTACTTC. Protein sequence: CASGRGGEQYF.

This clonotype is a singleton in its sample. A much larger clone differs from this one at a single base, so this may be a read error. Without the conserved terminal phenylalanine or tryptophan, this CDR3 likely stems from a read error. V is TRBV2 and J is TRBJ1-1, with TRBD1 as a possible D gene (5 bases). Germline V CDR1 and CDR2: SNHLY, FYNNEI. Trimming stripped 6 bases from V and 10 bases from J, with 24 bases between. The CDR3 covers 15 residues. The CDR3 loop is CASSNTGFRDRGAFL. The CDR3, as DNA: TGTGCCAGCAGCAATACAGGCTTCAGGGATCGGGGAGCTTTCCTT.

V gene TRBV20-1 combines with J gene TRBJ2-7; D is unresolved. The germline V gene has CDR1 DFQATT and CDR2 SNEGSKA (reference sequence). The CDR3 runs to 12 residues. V dropped 4 bases and J dropped 6 bases, with 13 bases sitting between them. The CDR3 sequence: CSAIKGACEQYF. As DNA, the CDR3 is TGCAGTGCTATAAAGGGTGCCTGCGAGCAGTACTTC.

This clonotype is a singleton in its sample. This could be a read error, since a much larger clone is one nucleotide away. J is TRBJ2-1 and V is TRBV5-1; TRBD1 or TRBD2 may be the D gene (5 bases each). The CDR3 totals 16 residues. Germline V gene sequence: CDR1 SGHRS, CDR2 YFSETQ. The germline V and J ends were trimmed by 0 bases and 8 bases, with 18 bases remaining between them. CDR3 loop: CASSLDIGTLNDEQFF. DNA of the CDR3: TGCGCCAGCAGCTTGGATATTGGGACCTTGAACGATGAGCAGTTCTTC.

The gene calls are TRBV10-3 and TRBJ2-1; D uncertain. Germline assignment: CDR1 ENHRY and CDR2 SYGVKD. V was trimmed by 4 bases and J by 5 bases, leaving 6 bases between them. The CDR3 has 12 residues. CDR3 bases: TGTGCCATCAGTGGGCAAAACAATGAGCAGTTCTTC. Translated, it gives CAISGQNNEQFF.

The chain carries TRBV28 and TRBJ1-2; 7 nucleotides match TRBD1. V lost 4 bases, J lost 4 bases, and 9 bases stayed unmatched. Germline loops: CDR1 MDHEN, CDR2 SYDVKM. CDR3 length: 15 amino acids. The CDR3 sequence is CASSSTPGQFYGYTF. CDR3 bases: TGTGCCAGCAGTTCAACTCCGGGACAGTTCTATGGCTACACCTTC.

This chain joins TRBV24-1 and TRBJ2-1; D remains ambiguous. Germline V gives CDR1 KGHDR, CDR2 SFDVKD. V was trimmed by 12 bases and J by 4 bases, leaving 24 bases between them. The CDR3 has 16 residues. CDR3 DNA sequence: TGTGCCCCAAATACTTCACGGCTTATCCATTACAATGAGCAGTTCTTC. Encoded protein: CAPNTSRLIHYNEQFF.

The gene calls are TRBV14 and TRBJ1-6; tentatively, D is TRBD1 (5 bases). CDR1 and CDR2 from the germline V gene are SGHDN and FVKESK. This CDR3 has 15 amino acids. Trimming took off 0 bases at V and 10 bases at J, with 13 bases between the two ends. The CDR3 loop reads CASSQEGGSISPLHF. Written as DNA, the CDR3 is TGTGCCAGCAGCCAAGAGGGGGGTTCCATCTCACCCCTCCACTTT.

This clonotype was counted at least ten times. V is TRBV20-1 and J is TRBJ2-7, with D unresolved. This CDR3 is 15 amino acids long. The V end was cut by 0 bases, the J end by 2 bases, with 14 bases between. Germline V gene data show CDR1 as DFQATT and CDR2 as SNEGSKA (reference sequence). CDR3 loop: CSARDTGSDTYEQYF. CDR3 in DNA: TGCAGTGCTAGAGATACTGGCAGTGATACCTACGAGCAGTACTTC.

This sequence joins TRBV19 and TRBJ2-7; possible D gene TRBD1, 5 bases. Germline CDR1 reads LNHDA; CDR2 reads SQIVND (reference sequence). The CDR3 loop spans 13 amino acids. V was shortened by 5 bases and J by 2 bases, with 10 bases between the two germline ends. CDR3 nucleotide sequence: TGTGCCAGTAGTCAGAGACAGCCCTACGAGCAGTACTTC. Its translation is CASSQRQPYEQYF.

This sequence joins TRBV20-1 and TRBJ2-3, with 13 bases identical to TRBD2. CDR1 is DFQATT, CDR2 SNEGSKA, per germline (reference sequence). The CDR3 is 17 amino acids. V was pared by 0 bases and J by 4 bases, with 7 bases of the junction left unmatched. The CDR3 DNA reads TGCAGTGCTAGAGATCCGGTGACTAGCGGGGGGTCAGATACGCAGTATTTT. It yields the protein CSARDPVTSGGSDTQYF.

The rearrangement uses TRBV10-3 and TRBJ2-3, with 11 positions matching TRBD2. The CDR3 runs 18 residues. Germline CDR1 and CDR2: ENHRY and SYGVKD. With 4 bases clipped from V and 0 bases from J, the junction kept 9 bases outside the gene matches. CDR3 bases: TGTGCCATCAGTGCGCCTCCGACTAGCGGGATGAGCACAGATACGCAGTATTTT. Translating gives CAISAPPTSGMSTDTQYF.

This clonotype occurred once. The chain carries TRBV6-5 and TRBJ2-5; D not certain. Germline-derived CDR1 and CDR2 are MNHEY and SVGAGI. V was cut by 0 bases and J by 4 bases, with 15 bases left in between. CDR3 length: 16 residues. The CDR3 protein is CASSYSTLGMGETQYF. CDR3 coding DNA: TGTGCCAGCAGTTACTCGACTCTGGGTATGGGAGAGACCCAGTACTTC.

Concerning this clonotype itself: A much bigger clone sits one base away, suggesting this may be a read error. The CDR3 DNA reads TGTGCCAGCAGTTATCAACAGGGTAAATATGGCTACACCTTC. It yields the protein CASSYQQGKYGYTF. The rearrangement uses TRBV7-9 and TRBJ1-2; TRBD1 might be the D (6 bases). CDR3 length: 14 amino acids. Germline assignment: CDR1 SEHNR and CDR2 FQNEAQ (reference sequence). V lost 6 bases and J lost 5, with 16 bases in between.

This chain connects TRBV24-1 to TRBJ1-1; no clear D. Trimming cost V 4 bases and J 5 bases, with 16 bases left between them. CDR1 is KGHDR, CDR2 SFDVKD, per germline. The CDR3 runs to 15 residues. The CDR3 DNA is TGTGCCACCAGTGACCCCCGGGGAGGAAGGACTGAAGCTTTCTTT. This gives the protein CATSDPRGGRTEAFF.

This clonotype was found many times. This chain links TRBV7-2 with TRBJ2-3; D unresolved. The CDR3 has 12 residues. The V end lost 3 bases, the J end lost 10 bases, and 11 bases lay between the germline ends. CDR1 and CDR2 (germline): SGHTA, FQGNSA. The CDR3 bases are TGTGCCAGCAGCTTGGGCCAGAGTGCGCAGTATTTT. Protein product: CASSLGQSAQYF.

This clonotype was seen a few times. Given a much more abundant clone one base away, this may be a read error. This chain connects TRBV2 to TRBJ1-2; D not certain. The CDR3 length is 14 residues. CDR1 and CDR2 from the germline V gene are SNHLY and FYNNEI. The chain's CDR3 is CVSKAGSTGYGYTF. DNA of the CDR3: TGTGTCAGCAAGGCTGGGTCGACGGGCTATGGCTACACCTTC.

The chain is built from TRBV10-1 and TRBJ2-1, with TRBD1 matching 11 bases. Trimming took 0 bases from V and 8 from J; bases not matched to a gene: 6. The CDR3 spans 16 residues. CDR1 and CDR2 from the germline V gene are WNHNN and SYGVQD (reference sequence). CDR3 sequence (DNA): TGCGCCAGCAGTGAGTCAAGGACAGGGGGCAAGGATGAGCAGTTCTTC. Translation gives CASSESRTGGKDEQFF.

J is TRBJ2-7 and V is TRBV5-1, with 8 bases lining up with TRBD2. CDR3 length equals 14 residues. With V trimmed by 4 bases and J by 2 bases, 5 bases remained unmatched. Germline V gene data show CDR1 as SGHRS and CDR2 as YFSETQ. The CDR3 region is CASSPTTSAYEQYF. In nucleotides, the CDR3 is TGCGCCAGCAGCCCCACGACTAGCGCCTACGAGCAGTACTTC.

This clonotype has just a few counts. This sequence joins TRBV10-1 and TRBJ2-3; D might be TRBD1 or TRBD2, each matching 7 bases. CDR3 length: 14 amino acids. Germline lookup yields CDR1 WNHNN and CDR2 SYGVQD (reference sequence). V was cut by 6 bases and J by 2 bases, with 12 bases left in between. CDR3: CASRAGQTTDTQYF. Here the CDR3 DNA reads TGCGCCAGCAGAGCGGGACAGACCACAGATACGCAGTATTTT.